Shown below are 21 T cell receptor beta chains from a single sample sequenced in a study of identical twins. Each CDR3 protein is one row after TCRdb ran MiXCR on the 5' RACE reads. This sample has nearly 650,000 distinct CDR3 sequences, with less than 9% found just once. In addition, the sample was reused for a study of yellow fever vaccine responses in identical twins.

The sample consisted of PBMCs. Receptors were obtained from a woman aged 18-35 years in good health.

This chain links TRBV5-1 with TRBJ2-1; 13 positions agree with TRBD2. V lost 5 bases and J lost 5; bases outside the gene matches: 13. Germline CDR1 and CDR2: SGHRS and YFSETQ. The CDR3 consists of 18 residues. DNA of the CDR3: TGCGCCAGCAGGTCCGGGACTAGCGGGGAAGGTAGGGACAATGAGCAGTTCTTC. Its translation is CASRSGTSGEGRDNEQFF.

The chain joins TRBV20-1 to TRBJ2-7; D possibly matches TRBD1 or TRBD2 (5 bases each). Trimming cost V 6 bases and J 6 bases, with 18 bases left between them. This CDR3 comprises 13 residues. The germline gives CDR1 DFQATT, CDR2 SNEGSKA (reference sequence). The CDR3 DNA sequence: TGCAGTGCCCCGGTCCCTGGGGGTGGCGAGCAGTACGTC. Protein product: CSAPVPGGGEQYV.

This clonotype was recorded at least ten times. The genes are TRBV24-1 and TRBJ2-1; a possible D gene is TRBD2 (5 bases). The CDR3 is 14 amino acids. Looked up from germline, CDR1 is KGHDR and CDR2 is SFDVKD. Deletions cut 9 bases from V and 1 base from J, with 12 bases between. The DNA for the CDR3 is TGTGCCACCTCGGAGGCTCTTTCCTACAATGAGCAGTTCTTC. It encodes CATSEALSYNEQFF.

The chain links TRBV7-6 to TRBJ2-3; TRBD2 matches 7 bases. The J segment lost 3 bases and the V segment lost 1 base, leaving 4 bases of the junction unmatched. Germline loops: CDR1 SGHVS, CDR2 FNYEAQ. The CDR3 contains 15 residues. CDR3 sequence: CASSLGSGITDTQYF. The CDR3 region has the DNA TGTGCCAGCAGCTTAGGAAGCGGGATTACAGATACGCAGTATTTT.

This rearrangement joins TRBV5-1 to TRBJ1-4, with 11 nucleotides matching TRBD1. With 4 bases clipped from V and 7 bases from J, the junction kept 6 bases outside the gene matches. There are 15 residues in the CDR3. Looked up from germline, CDR1 is SGHRS and CDR2 is YFSETQ. In DNA, the CDR3 is TGCGCCAGCAGCATGACCGGGACAGGGGGTGAAAAACTGTTTTTT. Translating it yields CASSMTGTGGEKLFF.

This rearrangement joins TRBV6-1 to TRBJ2-1; D is perhaps TRBD1 (6 bases). The CDR3 extends over 16 amino acids. V lost 6 bases, J lost 7 bases, and 22 bases lay in between. Looked up from germline, CDR1 is MNHNS and CDR2 is SASEGT. In DNA form, the CDR3 reads TGTGCCAGCAGACCTCCTGGGGGCTCAGAGGGGAATGAGCAGTTCTTC. It yields the protein CASRPPGGSEGNEQFF.

Here the CDR3 reads CATSNKPGLYNEQFF. CDR3 nucleotides: TGTGCCACCAGCAATAAACCGGGACTATACAATGAGCAGTTCTTC. This chain uses TRBV15 with TRBJ2-1; 7 bases line up with TRBD2. CDR1 LNHNV and CDR2 YYDKDF come from the germline V gene (reference sequence). The CDR3 runs to 15 residues. J was trimmed by 4 bases and V by 4 bases; bases with no gene match: 7.

This clonotype was detected many times. The chain joins TRBV5-5 to TRBJ2-2; the D gene is possibly TRBD1 (5 bases). V was clipped by 7 bases and J by 0 bases, with 16 bases between them. CDR1 is SGHKS, CDR2 YYEKEE, per germline (reference sequence). The CDR3 extends over 16 amino acids. The CDR3 reads CASGNRQSPNTGELFF. The CDR3 DNA follows: TGTGCCAGCGGCAACCGACAGAGCCCGAACACCGGGGAGCTGTTTTTT.

The sample holds many counts of this clonotype. The V gene is TRBV20-1, the J gene TRBJ2-1; no definite D call. The V gene's germline CDR1 is DFQATT and CDR2 SNEGSKA (reference sequence). This CDR3 comprises 14 residues. Between the trimmed V and J ends, which lost 6 bases and 0 bases, there was a span of 12 bases. CDR3 residues: CSASRTSSYNEQFF. CDR3 bases: TGCAGTGCCAGTAGGACGAGCTCCTACAATGAGCAGTTCTTC.

The table lists this clonotype with many counts. This chain links TRBV24-1 with TRBJ2-1, with a tentative D call TRBD1 (5 bases). V lost 3 bases to trimming and J lost 6 bases, with 11 bases between them. Germline V lookup: CDR1 KGHDR, CDR2 SFDVKD. The CDR3 consists of 14 residues. The DNA for the CDR3 is TGTGCCACCAGTGATCCCCGACAGCGCAATGAGCAGTTCTTC. Its translation is CATSDPRQRNEQFF.

This clonotype was detected a few times. V and J are TRBV6-5 and TRBJ2-3; 10 nucleotides align to TRBD2. The CDR3 is made up of 16 amino acids. V shed 4 bases and J 8 bases; nucleotides not matched to a gene: 12. Germline CDR1 MNHEY, CDR2 SVGAGI. The CDR3 DNA follows: TGTGCCAGCAGTTCCCTAGCGGGGGCGTTCCTGAGTACGCAGTATTTT. Its translation: CASSSLAGAFLSTQYF.

This clonotype was counted between two and nine times. The chain employs TRBV29-1 and TRBJ2-5; TRBD1 agrees at 7 bases. The CDR3 is 14 amino acids. With 4 bases clipped from V and 4 bases from J, the junction kept 9 bases outside the gene matches. Germline CDR1 is SQVTM and CDR2 is ANQGSEA. CDR3 nucleotide sequence: TGCAGCGTTGTGGTCGGGGCAGGGGGAGAGACCCAGTACTTC. It is translated as CSVVVGAGGETQYF.

The chain links TRBV4-2 to TRBJ1-1, with D perhaps matching TRBD1 (5 bases). Per the germline V gene, CDR1 is LGHNA and CDR2 is YNFKEQ. This CDR3 has 12 amino acids. Trimming pared 4 bases from V and 6 bases from J, leaving 9 bases between. The CDR3 nucleotides read TGTGCCAGCAGCCCAGGGCTCTCTGAAGCTTTCTTT. Residues: CASSPGLSEAFF.

The chain employs TRBV20-1 and TRBJ1-3, with D uncertain. The CDR3 covers 11 residues. V was cut by 5 bases and J by 7 bases, with 9 bases left in between. Germline CDR1 DFQATT, CDR2 SNEGSKA (reference sequence). CDR3 protein: CSALMGNTIYF. The CDR3 nucleotides read TGCAGTGCTTTGATGGGGAACACCATATATTTT.

The chain carries TRBV11-3 and TRBJ2-7; 8 nucleotides line up with TRBD1. From germline, CDR1 is SGHNT and CDR2 YENEEA. There are 15 residues in the CDR3. After removal of 2 bases from V and 2 bases from J, the junction contained 5 bases not matched to a gene. The CDR3 sequence is CASSLRGTGAYEQYF. CDR3 DNA: TGTGCCAGCAGCTTACGGGGGACAGGAGCCTACGAGCAGTACTTC.

The table lists this clonotype with a few counts. This rearrangement joins TRBV5-1 to TRBJ2-5; TRBD2 aligns across 10 bases. Trimming cost V 4 bases and J 5 bases; bases outside gene matches: 5. The CDR3 covers 14 residues. The germline V gene has CDR1 SGHRS and CDR2 YFSETQ. The CDR3 DNA follows: TGCGCCAGCAGCCCTAGCGGGAGCTGGGAGACCCAGTACTTC. Protein sequence: CASSPSGSWETQYF.

This clonotype was detected a few times. The chain uses TRBV5-5 and TRBJ2-7, with TRBD2 as a possible D gene (5 bases). V shed 0 bases and J shed 5 bases, with 12 bases lying between them. Germline loops: CDR1 SGHKS, CDR2 YYEKEE (reference sequence). This CDR3 is 14 amino acids long. The chain's CDR3 is CASSLAGIVNEQYV. CDR3 coding DNA: TGTGCCAGCAGCTTGGCGGGGATTGTGAACGAGCAGTACGTC.

This clonotype has a handful of counts. J is TRBJ2-3 and V is TRBV6-1, with D possibly being TRBD2 (6 bases). Germline CDR1 MNHNS, CDR2 SASEGT. Trimming left V 7 bases short and J 3 bases short, with 11 bases between. The CDR3 has 13 residues. The CDR3 here is CASTRGLTDTQYF. CDR3 bases: TGTGCCAGCACTCGAGGACTAACAGATACGCAGTATTTT.

The V gene is TRBV20-1, the J gene TRBJ2-3; 8 nucleotides align to TRBD1. V shed 0 bases and J 5 bases; nucleotides not matched to a gene: 7. CDR3 length equals 15 residues. In germline, CDR1 is DFQATT, CDR2 SNEGSKA (reference sequence). CDR3: CSAREDREMKDTQYF. CDR3 DNA sequence: TGCAGTGCTAGAGAGGACAGGGAGATGAAAGATACGCAGTATTTT.

This clonotype has only a few counts. The CDR3 does not end in the conserved phenylalanine or tryptophan, so this is likely a read error. Because the CDR3's place on the DNA is in doubt, the DNA is left out and the CDR3 is given as listed by TCRdb. This chain links TRBV12-5 with TRBJ2-5; the table's D call TRBD1 went unverified against the DNA. Germline V gene data show CDR1 as LGHNT and CDR2 as FRNRAP. The CDR3 sequence runs 10 residues, both termini included. This chain's CDR3 is CASGPPWKGT.

This clonotype was seen ten or more times. The J gene is TRBJ2-2, the V gene TRBV4-1; 12 nucleotides match TRBD2. Germline V gene lookup returns CDR1 MGHRA and CDR2 YSYEKL. The CDR3 contains 19 residues. The junction had 15 bases not matched to a gene; V was cut back by 6 bases and J by 4 bases. The chain's CDR3 is CASRSSRLAGATSTGELFF. CDR3 sequence (DNA): TGCGCCAGCAGGAGCTCCCGACTAGCGGGAGCGACGAGCACCGGGGAGCTGTTTTTT.